The 20 T cell receptor beta chains below were found in one sample sequenced in a study of T-cell memory formation after mild COVID-19. TCRdb analysed the 5' RACE reads with MiXCR anew, one entry per CDR3 protein. The sample has fewer than 350,000 distinct CDR3 sequences; approximately 8% are singletons. Input material: PBMCs or a T cell subset sorted from them (not recorded which). These receptors were taken from a man aged 18 to 30 who had mild COVID-19 (a few samples of this study predate the infection). Cell type and time point are not known.

The chain uses TRBV30 and TRBJ1-1; D ambiguous. The V gene lost 2 bases and the J gene lost 1 base, with 5 bases spanning the gap. The CDR3 spans 12 residues. Germline-derived CDR1 and CDR2 are GTSNPN and SVGIG (reference sequence). Here the CDR3 reads CAWSTENTEAFF. CDR3 DNA sequence: TGTGCCTGGAGTACGGAGAACACTGAAGCTTTCTTT.

This clonotype was picked up a small number of times. This chain links TRBV28 with TRBJ1-6; 7 bases agree with TRBD1. In germline, CDR1 is MDHEN, CDR2 SYDVKM. This CDR3 has 15 amino acids. Trimming removed 2 bases from V and 7 bases from J; junction bases left unmatched: 5. CDR3 DNA: TGTGCCAGCAGTTTAACAGGGGTGGGGAATTCACCCCTCCACTTT. Protein: CASSLTGVGNSPLHF.

This clonotype was seen only a few times. V usage is TRBV18 and J usage is TRBJ1-3, with D perhaps TRBD1 (5 bases). This CDR3 has 14 residues. Trimming stripped 2 bases from V and 3 bases from J, with 8 bases between. The V gene's germline CDR1 is KGHSH and CDR2 LQKENI. CDR3 bases: TGTGCCAGCTCACCAAGACAGATTGGAAACACCATATATTTT. Translating it yields CASSPRQIGNTIYF.

At least ten counts were recorded for this clonotype. The rearrangement links TRBV3-1 to TRBJ1-1; D ambiguous. Germline lookup yields CDR1 LGHDT and CDR2 YNNKEL (reference sequence). V lost 2 bases to trimming and J lost 1 base, with 8 bases between them. The CDR3 contains 14 residues. The CDR3 sequence: CASSQFLGNTEAFF. The CDR3 DNA is TGTGCCAGCAGCCAATTTCTCGGGAACACTGAAGCTTTCTTT.

This clonotype appeared a few times. The chain has TRBV24-1 and TRBJ1-2; maybe TRBD1 (6 bases). V was clipped by 3 bases and J by 6 bases, with 13 bases between them. The CDR3 loop spans 14 amino acids. The V gene's germline CDR1 is KGHDR and CDR2 SFDVKD. CDR3 nucleotides: TGTGCCACCAGTGATGCGTCCCGACAGGATGGCTACACCTTC. It translates to CATSDASRQDGYTF.

CDR3 sequence (DNA): TGTGCCAGCAGCTTGATAACAGGATTTACCCACGAGCAGTACTTC. Protein: CASSLITGFTHEQYF. This chain links TRBV5-6 with TRBJ2-7, with D perhaps matching TRBD1 (5 bases). Germline V lookup: CDR1 SGHDT, CDR2 YYEEEE. Deletions cut 1 base from V and 5 bases from J, with 16 bases between. This CDR3 contains 15 residues.

This chain uses TRBV3-1 with TRBJ2-1, with TRBD1 identical over 8 bases. The junction had 14 bases not matched to a gene; V was cut back by 4 bases and J by 15 bases. This CDR3 spans 14 amino acids. Per the germline V gene, CDR1 is LGHDT and CDR2 is YNNKEL (reference sequence). The CDR3 reads CASSLHRDRIWVFF. Here the CDR3 DNA reads TGTGCCAGCAGCCTCCACCGGGACAGGATTTGGGTGTTCTTC.

The CDR3 loop reads CSVRQAINEQFF. The DNA for the CDR3 is TGCAGCGTAAGACAGGCCATCAATGAGCAGTTCTTC. The V gene is TRBV29-1, the J gene TRBJ2-1; D is possibly TRBD1 (6 bases). V lost 6 bases to trimming and J lost 6 bases, with 12 bases between them. CDR3 length: 12 amino acids. The V gene's germline CDR1 is SQVTM and CDR2 ANQGSEA.

The sample holds one count of this clonotype. The chain links TRBV5-1 to TRBJ2-1; 10 positions match TRBD1. V was pared by 3 bases and J by 4 bases, with 7 bases of the junction left unmatched. This CDR3 has 16 amino acids. Germline CDR1 reads SGHRS; CDR2 reads YFSETQ. The CDR3 DNA follows: TGCGCCAGCAGCTCTAGCCCGGGACAGGGGTACAATGAGCAGTTCTTC. It specifies CASSSSPGQGYNEQFF.

This chain connects TRBV7-3 to TRBJ2-5; D remains ambiguous. CDR3 size: 13 residues. Germline V lookup: CDR1 SGHTA, CDR2 FQGTGA. V was trimmed by 2 bases and J by 0 bases, leaving 4 bases between them. The CDR3 nucleotides read TGTGCCAGCAGCTTATCGGACCAAGAGACCCAGTACTTC. Amino acids: CASSLSDQETQYF.

This CDR3 reads CASSQVLRTETQYF. CDR3 bases: TGCGCCAGCAGCCAAGTGCTCCGGACAGAGACCCAGTACTTC. The genes are TRBV4-1 and TRBJ2-5; D unclear. Deletions cut 1 base from V and 4 bases from J, with 10 bases between. The germline V gene has CDR1 MGHRA and CDR2 YSYEKL. This CDR3 spans 14 amino acids.

Worth noting for this clonotype: Its ends do not fully match the called genes, so a read error is possible. The chain links TRBV12-3 or TRBV12-4 to TRBJ2-3; no clear D gene. This CDR3 spans 16 amino acids. The CDR3, as DNA: TGTGCCAGCAGGACCGCCGCCGGGCAGGCAACAGATCCGCAGTATTTT. As protein: CASRTAAGQATDPQYF.

The V and J genes are TRBV12-3 or TRBV12-4 and TRBJ2-6; tentatively, D is TRBD1 (6 bases). This CDR3 is 16 amino acids long. V was trimmed by 6 bases and J by 0 bases, leaving 12 bases between them. The CDR3 region is CASSTTGLSGANVLTF. The CDR3 DNA reads as TGTGCCAGCAGCACGACAGGCCTCTCTGGGGCCAACGTCCTGACTTTC.

The rearrangement joins TRBV6-6 to TRBJ2-6; possible D gene TRBD2, 5 bases. The germline V and J ends were trimmed by 8 bases and 3 bases, with 11 bases remaining between them. This CDR3 is 14 amino acids long. CDR1 is MNHNY and CDR2 is SVGAGI in the germline V gene (reference sequence). The CDR3 DNA is TGTGCCAGCCACCCCGAGGGTGGGGCCAACGTCCTGACTTTC. Protein: CASHPEGGANVLTF.

This clonotype has more than one count but fewer than ten. The chain couples TRBV7-9 to TRBJ1-1; 7 positions match TRBD1. Germline CDR1 and CDR2: SEHNR and FQNEAQ (reference sequence). J lost 0 bases, V lost 4 bases, and 14 bases had no gene match. The length of the CDR3 is 18 residues. The CDR3 protein is CASSSTSGTAIMNTEAFF. CDR3 nucleotides: TGTGCCAGCAGCTCAACATCCGGGACAGCGATTATGAACACTGAAGCTTTCTTT.

This clonotype was picked up a small number of times. The chain employs TRBV6-5 and TRBJ2-1, with D perhaps given as TRBD1 or TRBD2 (5 bases each). Germline values: CDR1 MNHEY, CDR2 SVGAGI. V shed 6 bases and J shed 9 bases, with 21 bases lying between them. CDR3 length equals 15 residues. The CDR3 is CASSLQGDLLGEQFF. The CDR3 DNA reads as TGTGCCAGCAGCCTACAAGGGGACCTCCTAGGTGAGCAGTTCTTC.

CDR3 residues: CASSLGAKRGVQETQYF. Written as DNA, the CDR3 is TGTGCCAGCAGCTTAGGGGCCAAGCGGGGAGTCCAAGAGACCCAGTACTTC. This rearrangement joins TRBV7-2 to TRBJ2-5, with 7 bases that match TRBD2. Germline V lookup: CDR1 SGHTA, CDR2 FQGNSA. The V and J ends lost 1 base and 1 base, in that order; junction bases with no gene match: 9. This CDR3 comprises 17 residues.

This clonotype was observed a few times. The chain is built from TRBV5-1 and TRBJ1-2; D not certain. The CDR3 extends over 12 amino acids. Trimming took 0 bases from V and 8 from J, leaving 8 bases between them. CDR1 and CDR2 (germline): SGHRS, YFSETQ. The CDR3 region has the DNA TGCGCCAGCAGCTTGGGGGATGCCGGCTACACCTTC. The encoded protein is CASSLGDAGYTF.

The genes are TRBV18 and TRBJ2-7; 8 bases are a match to TRBD1. This CDR3 spans 14 amino acids. After removal of 4 bases from V and 4 bases from J, the junction contained 6 bases not matched to a gene. Germline V gene lookup returns CDR1 KGHSH and CDR2 LQKENI. This chain's CDR3 is CASSLPGQDYEQYV. In DNA form, the CDR3 reads TGTGCCAGCTCACTACCGGGACAGGATTACGAGCAGTACGTC.

This sequence joins TRBV11-2 and TRBJ1-2; D is ambiguous. V lost 1 base and J lost 8, with 17 bases in between. Germline CDR1 reads SGHAT; CDR2 reads FQNNGV. The CDR3 is 15 residues long. DNA of the CDR3: TGTGCCAGCAGCTTAGCCACTGGGCAACCGCGGGGCTACACCTTC. This gives the protein CASSLATGQPRGYTF.